What follows are 29 T cell receptor beta chains derived from one specimen sequenced in a study of blood T cell repertoires in COVID-19. TCRdb's copy holds only in-frame clones and misses some; the assay was immunoSEQ multiplex PCR. The table lists about 96,000 clones, roughly 80% of them singletons. Sequences were obtained from peripheral blood. The receptor source for this set is a woman between 55 and 75 years old with acute or convalescent COVID-19.

The CDR3 DNA reads as TGCGCCAGCAGCCAAGATCGGGTCATTTACAATGAGCAGTTCTTC. Residues: CASSQDRVIYNEQFF. The V gene is TRBV4-1, the J gene TRBJ2-1; D unresolved. This CDR3 is built from 15 residues. Germline CDR1 is MGHRA and CDR2 is YSYEKL. Trimming removed 0 bases from V and 4 bases from J, with 10 bases in between.

Concerning this clone: One end of the junction does not line up with germline, which may come from a read error. The chain carries TRBV12-5 and TRBJ1-1; 9 bases are shared with TRBD1. Germline V gives CDR1 LGHNT, CDR2 FRNRAP. The CDR3 extends over 16 amino acids. The CDR3 nucleotides read TGTGCTAGTGGTTTGGTAACAGGGGGCGTGAAGACTGAAGCTTTCTTT. Translating it yields CASGLVTGGVKTEAFF.

This chain joins TRBV7-2 and TRBJ1-3, with TRBD1 matching over 7 bases. The CDR3 extends over 15 amino acids. Germline-derived CDR1 and CDR2 are SGHTA and FQGNSA. J lost 7 bases, V lost 3 bases, and 9 bases had no gene match. In DNA form, the CDR3 reads TGTGCCAGCAGCTTCCAGGGGGAATACCCGAACACCATATATTTT. The encoded protein is CASSFQGEYPNTIYF.

The V and J genes are TRBV29-1 and TRBJ1-2; 8 bases are shared with TRBD1. Looked up from germline, CDR1 is SQVTM and CDR2 is ANQGSEA. Trimming removed 2 bases from V and 8 bases from J; junction bases left unmatched: 10. There are 14 residues in the CDR3. The CDR3 bases are TGCAGCGTTGAAATTGGGGCAGGGGGCGGGGGCTACACCTTC. Translation gives CSVEIGAGGGGYTF.

Regarding this clone: At one of its ends the junction is not consistent with the germline gene, which may arise from a read error. V gene TRBV5-1 combines with J gene TRBJ2-3, with 11 bases lining up with TRBD1. The CDR3 contains 15 residues. Germline-derived CDR1 and CDR2 are SGHRS and YFSETQ. CDR3: CASSPRTGGTDTQYF. The CDR3, as DNA: TGCGCCAGCAGCCCACGGACAGGGGGCACCGATACGCAGTATTTT.

This clone was recorded many times. This sequence joins TRBV5-4 and TRBJ1-1, with TRBD1 matching over 8 bases. Germline trimming cut 0 bases from V and 2 bases from J; bases unmatched to any gene: 6. Germline values: CDR1 SGHNT, CDR2 YYREEE (reference sequence). The CDR3 covers 16 residues. DNA for the CDR3: TGTGCCAGCAGCTTGGCCCAGGGGGCCGGAAACACTGAAGCTTTCTTT. Residues: CASSLAQGAGNTEAFF.

This rearrangement joins TRBV30 to TRBJ1-2, with D possibly being TRBD1 (5 bases). The CDR3 is 14 residues long. V was trimmed by 5 bases and J by 8 bases, leaving 21 bases between them. Looked up from germline, CDR1 is GTSNPN and CDR2 is SVGIG (reference sequence). Here the CDR3 reads CAWLSGTAHRGYTF. The CDR3, as DNA: TGTGCCTGGCTCTCCGGGACTGCTCACAGGGGCTACACCTTC.

The rearrangement uses TRBV10-3 and TRBJ1-2; 9 positions match TRBD1. CDR3 size: 14 residues. Germline loops: CDR1 ENHRY, CDR2 SYGVKD. Trimming took 6 bases from V and 8 from J; bases not matched to a gene: 10. The CDR3 sequence is CAIRDTGGGGGYTF. CDR3 DNA: TGTGCCATCAGGGACACAGGGGGCGGTGGCGGCTACACCTTC.

V gene TRBV7-2 combines with J gene TRBJ1-5; D remains ambiguous. The CDR3 totals 13 residues. Trimming left V 5 bases short and J 5 bases short, with 10 bases between. Germline CDR1 and CDR2: SGHTA and FQGNSA. CDR3 loop: CASSPAGDQPQHF. The CDR3 bases are TGTGCCAGCAGCCCCGCCGGGGATCAGCCCCAGCATTTT.

The CDR3 protein is CASSYGTGGNEQYF. The DNA for the CDR3 is TGTGCCAGCAGTTACGGGACAGGGGGGAACGAGCAGTACTTC. The V gene is TRBV6-5, the J gene TRBJ2-7; 11 bases are a match to TRBD1. Germline CDR1 is MNHEY and CDR2 is SVGAGI. There are 14 residues in the CDR3. J was trimmed by 5 bases and V by 2 bases; bases with no gene match: 2.

This chain joins TRBV5-1 and TRBJ1-1, with 8 nucleotides matching TRBD1. The germline V gene encodes CDR1 SGHRS and CDR2 YFSETQ. The CDR3 runs 12 residues. Unmatched junction bases numbered 6, after V lost 4 bases and J lost 10 bases. CDR3 sequence reads: CASSPGQGRAFF. CDR3 sequence (DNA): TGCGCCAGCAGCCCCGGACAGGGTAGAGCTTTCTTT.

The rearrangement uses TRBV7-7 and TRBJ2-7; the D is unclear. The CDR3 length is 13 residues. Germline loops: CDR1 SSHAT, CDR2 FNYEAQ (reference sequence). V dropped 5 bases and J dropped 3 bases, with 11 bases sitting between them. The CDR3 loop reads CASSVGPGYEQYF. The CDR3 region has the DNA TGTGCCAGCAGCGTTGGGCCCGGCTACGAGCAGTACTTC.

The rearrangement joins TRBV4-2 to TRBJ1-5; no clear D. V was shortened by 0 bases and J by 10 bases, with 16 bases between the two germline ends. The CDR3 sequence is 15 residues long. CDR1 and CDR2 (germline): LGHNA, YNFKEQ. The CDR3 loop is CASSQDEGEARPQHF. CDR3 DNA sequence: TGTGCCAGCAGCCAAGACGAGGGAGAGGCTCGTCCCCAGCATTTT.

This clone appeared a few times. CDR3 amino acids: CAWSVDIRYEQYF. As DNA, the CDR3 is TGTGCCTGGAGTGTAGATATACGGTACGAGCAGTACTTC. The rearrangement links TRBV30 to TRBJ2-7; the D is unclear. The CDR3 has 13 amino acids. From germline, CDR1 is GTSNPN and CDR2 SVGIG (reference sequence). V lost 0 bases to trimming and J lost 4 bases, with 10 bases between them.

The CDR3, as DNA: TGTGCCAGCAGCTTGGCGGTAGCGGGGGGACAAGAGACCCAGTACTTC. Amino acid sequence: CASSLAVAGGQETQYF. The chain couples TRBV5-5 to TRBJ2-5; 10 bases are a match to TRBD2. The germline gives CDR1 SGHKS, CDR2 YYEKEE (reference sequence). V shed 0 bases, J shed 2 bases, and the junction held 4 bases outside the gene matches. This CDR3 spans 16 amino acids.

The chain combines TRBV7-9 with TRBJ1-1; 7 bases match TRBD1. CDR3 size: 14 residues. V was clipped by 4 bases and J by 6 bases; unmatched bases: 8. Germline V gives CDR1 SEHNR, CDR2 FQNEAQ (reference sequence). The CDR3 spells CASSSGQARPEAFF. CDR3 in DNA: TGTGCCAGCAGCTCCGGACAGGCTCGTCCTGAAGCTTTCTTT. Together with reference TRBV7-9 and TRBJ1-1, the CDR3 gives the full variable domain: DTGVSQNPRHKITKRGQNVTFRCDPISEHNRLYWYRQTLGQGPEFLTYFQNEAQLEKSRLLSDRFSAERPKGSFSTLEIQRTEQGDSAMYLCASSSGQARPEAFFGQGTRLTVV.

The rearrangement links TRBV9 to TRBJ1-3, with TRBD1 matching over 8 bases. The germline CDR1 and CDR2 sequences are SGDLS and YYNGEE. The CDR3 covers 19 residues. The trim removed 1 base at V and 3 bases at J, leaving 15 bases unmatched. The DNA for the CDR3 is TGTGCCAGCAGCGTATCAGAGACAGGGGCGAAGGTTTTTGGAAACACCATATATTTT. Translating it yields CASSVSETGAKVFGNTIYF.

The chain is built from TRBV19 and TRBJ1-1; D is unclear. CDR3 length: 13 residues. Deletions cut 1 base from V and 6 bases from J, with 9 bases between. Germline assignment: CDR1 LNHDA and CDR2 SQIVND (reference sequence). CDR3 amino acids: CASSIAASAEAFF. DNA for the CDR3: TGTGCCAGTAGTATAGCCGCCAGCGCTGAAGCTTTCTTT.

This sequence joins TRBV9 and TRBJ2-5; possible D gene TRBD2, 5 bases. There are 14 residues in the CDR3. The germline V gene has CDR1 SGDLS and CDR2 YYNGEE. V dropped 0 bases and J dropped 3 bases, with 9 bases sitting between them. CDR3 in DNA: TGTGCCAGCAGCGTAGCACCCGGGGAAGAGACCCAGTACTTC. Translation: CASSVAPGEETQYF.

This clone was observed once. This rearrangement joins TRBV29-1 to TRBJ1-1, with unresolved D. CDR1 is SQVTM, CDR2 ANQGSEA, per germline. V lost 8 bases, J lost 8 bases, and 24 bases lay in between. This CDR3 contains 14 residues. As DNA, the CDR3 is TGCAGCTCCAGCGGACCATTCCAGCGAGTAGAAGCTTTCTTT. Translated, it gives CSSSGPFQRVEAFF.

The V and J genes are TRBV2 and TRBJ2-5; 10 bases are shared with TRBD2. This CDR3 contains 15 residues. Germline CDR1 is SNHLY and CDR2 is FYNNEI. The trim removed 6 bases at V and 1 base at J, leaving 5 bases unmatched. CDR3 sequence reads: CASRGLAGAQETQYF. The CDR3 nucleotides read TGTGCCAGCAGGGGCCTAGCGGGGGCCCAAGAGACCCAGTACTTC. Full variable domain (missing parts from reference TRBV2 and TRBJ2-5): EPEVTQTPSHQVTQMGQEVILRCVPISNHLYFYWYRQILGQKVEFLVSFYNNEISEKSEIFDDQFSVERPDGSNFTLKIRSTKLEDSAMYFCASRGLAGAQETQYFGPGTRLLVL.

This clone was seen a handful of times. The V gene is TRBV7-3, the J gene TRBJ1-2; 8 positions match TRBD1. V lost 5 bases, J lost 7 bases, and 9 bases stayed unmatched. The CDR3 is 14 residues long. The germline gives CDR1 SGHTA, CDR2 FQGTGA. CDR3 residues: CASSAFGQGGGYTF. Here the CDR3 DNA reads TGTGCCAGCAGCGCCTTCGGACAGGGTGGTGGCTACACCTTC.

This clone was counted only a few times. The chain carries TRBV10-1 and TRBJ1-2; 7 bases are shared with TRBD1. Trimming took 5 bases from V and 1 from J; bases not matched to a gene: 10. CDR3 size: 16 residues. Germline-derived CDR1 and CDR2 are WNHNN and SYGVQD (reference sequence). The CDR3 loop is CASSPGQTTINYGYTF. As DNA, the CDR3 is TGCGCCAGCAGTCCGGGACAGACGACGATTAACTATGGCTACACCTTC.

This sequence joins TRBV19 and TRBJ1-2; D may be TRBD1 (6 bases). Trimming cost V 3 bases and J 1 base, with 15 bases left between them. The CDR3 runs to 16 residues. The germline CDR1 and CDR2 sequences are LNHDA and SQIVND (reference sequence). CDR3 in DNA: TGTGCCAGTAGTATTTTACAGGGAAGCTTTAACTATGGCTACACCTTC. It encodes CASSILQGSFNYGYTF.

The genes are TRBV3-1 (or the pseudogene TRBV3-2) and TRBJ1-2; D might be TRBD1 (5 bases). Germline V CDR1 and CDR2: LGHDT, YNNKEL (reference sequence). The CDR3 sequence is 14 residues long. The ends were cut back, 4 bases at V and 6 bases at J, with 15 bases in the middle. The CDR3 here is CASSPLARGDGYTF. CDR3 nucleotides: TGTGCCAGCAGCCCTCTCGCCCGGGGGGATGGCTACACCTTC.

This clone was counted once. The V gene is TRBV18, the J gene TRBJ2-7, with 11 bases that match TRBD2. Germline V lookup: CDR1 KGHSH, CDR2 LQKENI. Trimming removed 6 bases from V and 7 bases from J; junction bases left unmatched: 11. The CDR3 sequence is 15 residues long. This CDR3 is CASSPGTSGVGEQYF. The CDR3 coding sequence is TGTGCCAGCTCGCCCGGGACTAGCGGAGTAGGAGAGCAGTACTTC.

This rearrangement joins TRBV7-2 to TRBJ1-6, with a tentative D call TRBD1 (5 bases). Trimming shortened V by 5 bases and J by 8 bases, and 13 bases separated the two germline ends. Germline loops: CDR1 SGHTA, CDR2 FQGNSA. The CDR3 contains 14 residues. For the CDR3, the DNA is TGTGCCAGCAGCCTAGGACACATAGATTCACCCCTCCACTTT. It encodes CASSLGHIDSPLHF. Combining the CDR3 with reference TRBV7-2 and TRBJ1-6 gives the whole variable domain GAGVSQSPSNKVTEKGKDVELRCDPISGHTALYWYRQSLGQGLEFLIYFQGNSAPDKSGLPSDRFSAERTGGSVSTLTIQRTQQEDSAVYLCASSLGHIDSPLHFGNGTRLTVT.

This rearrangement joins TRBV7-2 to TRBJ1-5, with a weak D call TRBD1 (5 bases). The CDR3 runs to 15 residues. Germline CDR1 reads SGHTA; CDR2 reads FQGNSA. V dropped 1 base and J dropped 4 bases, with 11 bases sitting between them. The DNA of the CDR3 is TGTGCCAGCAGCTTAGAGATGCCAGGGAATCAGCCCCAGCATTTT. It codes for CASSLEMPGNQPQHF.

The chain employs TRBV4-1 and TRBJ2-5, with D perhaps matching TRBD1 (5 bases). Trimming pared 0 bases from V and 0 bases from J, leaving 11 bases between. CDR3 length: 16 amino acids. Germline V gives CDR1 MGHRA, CDR2 YSYEKL. The CDR3 is CASSQDGAAYQETQYF. The DNA of the CDR3 is TGCGCCAGCAGCCAAGATGGGGCAGCCTACCAAGAGACCCAGTACTTC.